These T cell receptor beta chains were read from a single sample in a study of blood T cell repertoires in COVID-19. The data were produced by immunoSEQ multiplex PCR, yet TCRdb's version contains in-frame clones alone and is incomplete. Here the sample spans tens of thousands of clones, 80% to 85% being singletons. Material for sequencing was peripheral blood. All receptors come from an elderly woman with acute or convalescent COVID-19. Both conserved end residues are part of each CDR3. The order of the fields is clone size, J gene, D gene, V gene, CDR3 protein, CDR3 DNA. A D gene is named only where the DNA matches it firmly. Clone size appears in some rows only: once, few, many, or a class for an expanded clone.

clone_size: NA; j_call: TRBJ2-7; d_call: TRBD1; v_call: TRBV6-5; cdr3_aa: CASKSDREAFYEQYF; cdr3_nt: TGTGCCAGCAAATCGGACAGGGAGGCATTCTACGAGCAGTACTTC
clone_size: NA; j_call: TRBJ1-2; d_call: TRBD1; v_call: TRBV2; cdr3_aa: CASSGGTGDHPYGYTF; cdr3_nt: TGTGCCAGCAGTGGCGGAACAGGGGACCATCCCTATGGCTACACCTTC
clone_size: NA; j_call: TRBJ1-4; d_call: NA; v_call: TRBV19; cdr3_aa: CASTGEQRREKLFF; cdr3_nt: TGTGCCAGTACTGGTGAACAGCGGCGGGAAAAACTGTTTTTT
clone_size: few; j_call: TRBJ2-1; d_call: TRBD1; v_call: TRBV7-9; cdr3_aa: CASSTTGDEQFF; cdr3_nt: TGTGCCAGCAGCACGACAGGGGATGAGCAGTTCTTC
clone_size: NA; j_call: TRBJ2-5; d_call: TRBD2; v_call: TRBV10-1; cdr3_aa: CASGTSQETQYF; cdr3_nt: TGCGCCAGCGGGACTAGCCAAGAGACCCAGTACTTC
clone_size: once; j_call: TRBJ2-3; d_call: NA; v_call: TRBV7-9; cdr3_aa: CASSLVTHTDTQYF; cdr3_nt: TGTGCCAGCAGCTTAGTGACTCACACAGATACGCAGTATTTT
clone_size: NA; j_call: TRBJ1-2; d_call: TRBD1; v_call: TRBV6-5; cdr3_aa: CASQAAGGANYGYTF; cdr3_nt: TGTGCCAGCCAGGCCGCAGGGGGTGCTAACTATGGCTACACCTTC
clone_size: NA; j_call: TRBJ2-7; d_call: NA; v_call: TRBV2; cdr3_aa: CASTPLVSSYEQYF; cdr3_nt: TGTGCCAGCACGCCACTGGTTAGCTCCTACGAGCAGTACTTC
clone_size: NA; j_call: TRBJ2-2; d_call: NA; v_call: TRBV5-4; cdr3_aa: CASTPGGELTGELFF; cdr3_nt: TGTGCCAGCACACCTGGAGGGGAACTCACCGGGGAGCTGTTTTTT
clone_size: NA; j_call: TRBJ1-2; d_call: NA; v_call: TRBV9; cdr3_aa: CASSAGQSSYGYTF; cdr3_nt: TGTGCCAGCAGCGCCGGACAGAGTTCCTATGGCTACACCTTC
clone_size: NA; j_call: TRBJ1-2; d_call: NA; v_call: TRBV20-1; cdr3_aa: CSARAGDGYTF; cdr3_nt: TGCAGTGCTAGAGCAGGGGATGGCTACACCTTC
clone_size: NA; j_call: TRBJ1-1; d_call: TRBD1; v_call: TRBV5-1; cdr3_aa: CASSSGTGVDTEAFF; cdr3_nt: TGCGCCAGCAGCTCCGGGACAGGGGTGGACACTGAAGCTTTCTTT
clone_size: many; j_call: TRBJ1-2; d_call: NA; v_call: TRBV29-1; cdr3_aa: CSVDLRQDGYTF; cdr3_nt: TGCAGCGTTGACCTCCGACAGGATGGCTACACCTTC
clone_size: few; j_call: TRBJ1-1; d_call: NA; v_call: TRBV11-3; cdr3_aa: CASSFTGTSTEAFF; cdr3_nt: TGTGCCAGCAGCTTTACAGGGACGAGCACTGAAGCTTTCTTT
clone_size: NA; j_call: TRBJ1-1; d_call: NA; v_call: TRBV15; cdr3_aa: CATSRDAGFSTEAFF; cdr3_nt: TGTGCCACCAGCAGAGACGCGGGGTTCTCCACTGAAGCTTTCTTT
clone_size: NA; j_call: TRBJ1-1; d_call: TRBD1; v_call: TRBV18; cdr3_aa: CASSRRTGITEAFF; cdr3_nt: TGTGCCAGCTCTCGCCGGACAGGGATTACTGAAGCTTTCTTT
clone_size: NA; j_call: TRBJ2-7; d_call: TRBD1; v_call: TRBV11-3; cdr3_aa: CASSPAGGEYEQYF; cdr3_nt: TGTGCCAGCAGCCCCGCAGGGGGTGAGTACGAGCAGTACTTC
clone_size: NA; j_call: TRBJ2-7; d_call: TRBD1; v_call: TRBV19; cdr3_aa: CASSLGTGGSNEQYF; cdr3_nt: TGTGCCAGTAGTCTCGGGACAGGGGGATCCAACGAGCAGTACTTC
clone_size: NA; j_call: TRBJ1-1; d_call: NA; v_call: TRBV28; cdr3_aa: CASSFGPYRVNTEAFF; cdr3_nt: TGTGCCAGCAGTTTTGGCCCCTACAGGGTAAACACTGAAGCTTTCTTT
clone_size: NA; j_call: TRBJ2-3; d_call: NA; v_call: TRBV14; cdr3_aa: CASSHNLDISDTQYF; cdr3_nt: TGTGCCAGCAGCCATAATCTAGATATATCAGATACGCAGTATTTT
clone_size: NA; j_call: TRBJ2-5; d_call: NA; v_call: TRBV6-5; cdr3_aa: CASSPDRKETQYF; cdr3_nt: TGTGCCAGCAGTCCAGACAGGAAAGAGACCCAGTACTTC
clone_size: few; j_call: TRBJ2-7; d_call: TRBD1; v_call: TRBV6-1; cdr3_aa: CASSEVRRQGFYEQYF; cdr3_nt: TGTGCCAGCAGTGAAGTCAGACGACAGGGCTTCTACGAGCAGTACTTC
clone_size: NA; j_call: TRBJ1-5; d_call: NA; v_call: TRBV7-9; cdr3_aa: CASSLGVRRGRNQPQHF; cdr3_nt: TGTGCCAGCAGCTTAGGAGTGAGGAGGGGTCGCAATCAGCCCCAGCATTTT
clone_size: NA; j_call: TRBJ2-3; d_call: NA; v_call: TRBV3-1/TRBV3-2; cdr3_aa: CASSQVADTQYF; cdr3_nt: TGTGCCAGCAGCCAAGTAGCAGATACGCAGTATTTT
clone_size: few; j_call: TRBJ1-2; d_call: TRBD1; v_call: TRBV5-3; cdr3_aa: CARSGGTGNYGYTF; cdr3_nt: TGTGCCAGAAGCGGGGGGACAGGGAACTATGGCTACACCTTC
clone_size: NA; j_call: TRBJ1-1; d_call: NA; v_call: TRBV19; cdr3_aa: CASSINIVHTEAFF; cdr3_nt: TGTGCCAGTAGTATAAATATTGTCCACACTGAAGCTTTCTTT
clone_size: few; j_call: TRBJ1-2; d_call: TRBD1; v_call: TRBV29-1; cdr3_aa: CSGRITGQPLGYTF; cdr3_nt: TGCAGCGGCAGAATAACGGGACAGCCCTTAGGCTACACCTTC
clone_size: once; j_call: TRBJ2-5; d_call: NA; v_call: TRBV12-3/TRBV12-4; cdr3_aa: CASLGLAETQYF; cdr3_nt: TGTGCCAGCTTGGGGCTGGCGGAGACCCAGTACTTC
clone_size: NA; j_call: TRBJ1-5; d_call: TRBD1; v_call: TRBV7-2; cdr3_aa: CASSLDRGQPQHF; cdr3_nt: TGTGCCAGCAGCTTAGACAGGGGCCAGCCCCAGCATTTT
clone_size: NA; j_call: TRBJ2-1; d_call: TRBD2; v_call: TRBV13; cdr3_aa: CASSTRLAGDPSYNEQFF; cdr3_nt: TGTGCCAGCAGCACCCGACTAGCGGGGGACCCCTCCTACAATGAGCAGTTCTTC
clone_size: NA; j_call: TRBJ1-5; d_call: NA; v_call: TRBV6-5; cdr3_aa: CASTPQRGGQPQHF; cdr3_nt: TGTGCCAGCACCCCCCAACGGGGTGGGCAGCCCCAGCATTTT
clone_size: once; j_call: TRBJ2-1; d_call: TRBD2; v_call: TRBV7-9; cdr3_aa: CASSSTSGGPGGNEQFF; cdr3_nt: TGTGCCAGCAGTTCGACTAGCGGGGGCCCGGGCGGCAATGAGCAGTTCTTC
clone_size: NA; j_call: TRBJ1-5; d_call: NA; v_call: TRBV19; cdr3_aa: CASRELGGSNQPQHF; cdr3_nt: TGTGCCAGTAGAGAACTGGGGGGAAGCAATCAGCCCCAGCATTTT